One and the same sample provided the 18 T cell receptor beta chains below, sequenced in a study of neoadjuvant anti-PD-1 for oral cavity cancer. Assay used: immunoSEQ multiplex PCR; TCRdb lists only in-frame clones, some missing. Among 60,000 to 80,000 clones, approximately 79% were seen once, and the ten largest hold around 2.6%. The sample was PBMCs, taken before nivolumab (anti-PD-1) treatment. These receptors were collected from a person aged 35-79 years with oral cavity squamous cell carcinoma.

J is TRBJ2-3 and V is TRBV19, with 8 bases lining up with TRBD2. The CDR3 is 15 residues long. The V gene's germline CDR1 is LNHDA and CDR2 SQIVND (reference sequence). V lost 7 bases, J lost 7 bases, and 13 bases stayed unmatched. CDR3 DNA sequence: TGTGCCAGTACCTCGGGGGGGGCAGGACGATATACGCAGTATTTT. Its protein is CASTSGGAGRYTQYF. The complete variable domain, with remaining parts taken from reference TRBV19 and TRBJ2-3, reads DGGITQSPKYLFRKEGQNVTLSCEQNLNHDAMYWYRQDPGQGLRLIYYSQIVNDFQKGDIAEGYSVSREKKESFPLTVTSAQKNPTAFYLCASTSGGAGRYTQYFGPGTRLTVL.

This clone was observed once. The CDR3 here is CASSAGIGAFGNTIYF. DNA for the CDR3: TGTGCCAGCAGTGCAGGGATCGGGGCTTTTGGAAACACCATATATTTT. The chain has TRBV25-1 and TRBJ1-3; maybe TRBD1 (5 bases). The germline V gene has CDR1 MGHDK and CDR2 SYGVNS. The germline V and J ends were trimmed by 4 bases and 3 bases, with 16 bases remaining between them. The CDR3 has 16 residues.

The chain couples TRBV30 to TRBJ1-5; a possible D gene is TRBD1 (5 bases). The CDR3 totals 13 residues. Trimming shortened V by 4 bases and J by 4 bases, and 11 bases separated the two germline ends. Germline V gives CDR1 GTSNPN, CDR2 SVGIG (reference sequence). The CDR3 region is CAWTGGSNQPQHF. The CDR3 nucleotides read TGTGCCTGGACTGGGGGGAGTAATCAGCCCCAGCATTTT.

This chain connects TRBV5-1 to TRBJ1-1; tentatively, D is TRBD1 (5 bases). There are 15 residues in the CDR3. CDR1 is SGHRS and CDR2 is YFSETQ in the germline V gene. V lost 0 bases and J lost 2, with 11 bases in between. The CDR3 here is CASSLGGVGNTEAFF. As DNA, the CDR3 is TGCGCCAGCAGCTTGGGAGGGGTGGGAAACACTGAAGCTTTCTTT.

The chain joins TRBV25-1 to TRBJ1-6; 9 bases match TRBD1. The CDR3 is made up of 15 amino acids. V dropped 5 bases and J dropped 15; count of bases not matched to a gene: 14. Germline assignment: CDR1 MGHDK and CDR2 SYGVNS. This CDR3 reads CASSPGQGHHRGLHF. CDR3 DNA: TGTGCCAGCAGTCCCGGACAGGGGCACCACAGGGGCCTCCACTTT. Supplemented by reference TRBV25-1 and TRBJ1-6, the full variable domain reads EADIYQTPRYLVIGTGKKITLECSQTMGHDKMYWYQQDPGMELHLIHYSYGVNSTEKGDLSSESTVSRIRTEHFPLTLESARPSHTSQYLCASSPGQGHHRGLHFGNGTRLTVT.

The CDR3 nucleotides read TGTGCCAGCAGTTACAAGGGGGAATACGAGCAGTACTTC. Encoded protein: CASSYKGEYEQYF. The V call is TRBV6-5, the J call TRBJ2-7; a weak D match, TRBD1 (6 bases). The germline V and J ends were trimmed by 2 bases and 4 bases, with 9 bases remaining between them. The CDR3 extends over 13 amino acids. CDR1 is MNHEY and CDR2 is SVGAGI in the germline V gene.

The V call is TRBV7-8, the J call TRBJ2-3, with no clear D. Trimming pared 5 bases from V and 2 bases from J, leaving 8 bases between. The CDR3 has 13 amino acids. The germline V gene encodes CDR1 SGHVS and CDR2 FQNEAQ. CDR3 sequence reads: CASSRSFTDTQYF. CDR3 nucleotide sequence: TGTGCCAGCAGCCGGAGCTTCACAGATACGCAGTATTTT.

The CDR3 here is CASSVGTDLEAFF. CDR3 nucleotide sequence: TGTGCCAGCAGTGTAGGAACGGATCTTGAAGCTTTCTTT. The rearrangement uses TRBV2 and TRBJ1-1; D gene uncertain. V lost 4 bases and J 7 bases, leaving 13 bases between the germline ends. CDR3 size: 13 residues. Per the germline V gene, CDR1 is SNHLY and CDR2 is FYNNEI.

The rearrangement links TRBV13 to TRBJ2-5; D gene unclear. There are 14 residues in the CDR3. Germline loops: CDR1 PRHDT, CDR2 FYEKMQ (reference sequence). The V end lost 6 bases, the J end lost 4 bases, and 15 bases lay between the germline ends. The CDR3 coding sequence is TGTGCCAGCAGTTTCTCCTCAGTAGGAGAGACCCAGTACTTC. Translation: CASSFSSVGETQYF.

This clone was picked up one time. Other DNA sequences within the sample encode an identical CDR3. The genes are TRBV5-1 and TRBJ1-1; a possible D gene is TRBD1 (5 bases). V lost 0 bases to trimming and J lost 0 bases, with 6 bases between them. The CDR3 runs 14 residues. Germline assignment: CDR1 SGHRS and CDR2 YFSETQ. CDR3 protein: CASSLGGMNTEAFF. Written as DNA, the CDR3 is TGCGCCAGCAGCTTGGGGGGCATGAACACTGAAGCTTTCTTT. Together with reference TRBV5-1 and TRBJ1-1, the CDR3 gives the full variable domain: KAGVTQTPRYLIKTRGQQVTLSCSPISGHRSVSWYQQTPGQGLQFLFEYFSETQRNKGNFPGRFSGRQFSNSRSEMNVSTLELGDSALYLCASSLGGMNTEAFFGQGTRLTVV.

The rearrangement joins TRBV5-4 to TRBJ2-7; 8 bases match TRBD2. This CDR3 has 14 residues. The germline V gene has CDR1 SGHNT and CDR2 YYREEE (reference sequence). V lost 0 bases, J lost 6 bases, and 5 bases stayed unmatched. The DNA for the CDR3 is TGTGCCAGCAGCTTGGCCAGCGGGAGTCCCGAGCAGTACTTC. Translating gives CASSLASGSPEQYF.

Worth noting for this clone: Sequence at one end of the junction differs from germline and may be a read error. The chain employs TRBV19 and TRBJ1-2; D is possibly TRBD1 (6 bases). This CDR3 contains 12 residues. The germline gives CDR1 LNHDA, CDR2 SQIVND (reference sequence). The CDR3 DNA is TGTGCCAGTAGTCAACCACCGGGACACTTCTTTTTC. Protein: CASSQPPGHFFF.

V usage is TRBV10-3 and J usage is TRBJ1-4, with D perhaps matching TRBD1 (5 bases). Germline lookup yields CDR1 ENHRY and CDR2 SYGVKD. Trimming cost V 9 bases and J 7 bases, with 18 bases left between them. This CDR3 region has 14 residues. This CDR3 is CAIQFLGDGEKLFF. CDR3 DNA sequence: TGTGCCATACAGTTCTTGGGGGATGGTGAAAAACTGTTTTTT.

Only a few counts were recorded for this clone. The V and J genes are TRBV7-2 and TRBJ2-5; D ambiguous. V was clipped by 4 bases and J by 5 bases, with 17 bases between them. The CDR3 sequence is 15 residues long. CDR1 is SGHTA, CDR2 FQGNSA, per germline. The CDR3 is CASSSVPLSGETQYF. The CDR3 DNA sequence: TGTGCCAGCAGCTCGGTCCCGCTTAGTGGGGAGACCCAGTACTTC.

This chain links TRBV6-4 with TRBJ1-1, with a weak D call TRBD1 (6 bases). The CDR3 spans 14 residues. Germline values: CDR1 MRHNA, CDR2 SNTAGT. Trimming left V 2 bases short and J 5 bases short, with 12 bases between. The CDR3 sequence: CASSDTDSRTEAFF. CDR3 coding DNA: TGTGCCAGCAGTGACACGGACAGTCGGACTGAAGCTTTCTTT.

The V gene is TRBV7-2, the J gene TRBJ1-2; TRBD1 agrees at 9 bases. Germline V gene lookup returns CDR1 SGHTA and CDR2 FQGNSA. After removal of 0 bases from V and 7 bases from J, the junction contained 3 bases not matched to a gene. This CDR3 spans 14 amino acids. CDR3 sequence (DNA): TGTGCCAGCAGCTTAGCAACAGGGGGCGGTGGCTACACCTTC. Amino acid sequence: CASSLATGGGGYTF.

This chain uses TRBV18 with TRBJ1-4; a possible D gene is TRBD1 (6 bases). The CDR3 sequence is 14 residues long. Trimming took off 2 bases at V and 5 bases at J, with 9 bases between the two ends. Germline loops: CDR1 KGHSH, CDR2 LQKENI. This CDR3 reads CASSPGGSNEKLFF. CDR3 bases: TGTGCCAGCTCACCAGGGGGCAGCAATGAAAAACTGTTTTTT.

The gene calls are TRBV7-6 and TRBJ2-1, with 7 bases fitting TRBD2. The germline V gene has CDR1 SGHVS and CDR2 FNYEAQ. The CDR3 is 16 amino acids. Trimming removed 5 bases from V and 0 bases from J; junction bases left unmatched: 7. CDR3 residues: CASSRSSGGSYNEQFF. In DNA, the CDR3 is TGTGCCAGCAGCCGATCTAGCGGAGGCTCCTACAATGAGCAGTTCTTC.